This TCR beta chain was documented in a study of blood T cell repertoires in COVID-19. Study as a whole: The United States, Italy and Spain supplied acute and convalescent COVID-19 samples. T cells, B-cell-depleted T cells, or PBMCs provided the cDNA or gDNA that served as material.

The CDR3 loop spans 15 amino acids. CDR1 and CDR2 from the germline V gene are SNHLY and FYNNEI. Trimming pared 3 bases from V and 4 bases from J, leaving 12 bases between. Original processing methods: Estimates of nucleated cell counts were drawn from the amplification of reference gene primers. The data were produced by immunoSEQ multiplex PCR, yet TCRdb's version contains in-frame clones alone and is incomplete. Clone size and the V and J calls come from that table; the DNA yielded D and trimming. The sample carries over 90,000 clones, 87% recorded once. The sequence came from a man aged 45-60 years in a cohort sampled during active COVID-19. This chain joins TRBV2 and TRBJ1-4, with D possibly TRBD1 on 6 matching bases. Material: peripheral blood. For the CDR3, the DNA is TGTGCCAGCAGTGAGACCGGGACACTTAATGAAAAACTGTTTTTT. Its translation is CASSETGTLNEKLFF.